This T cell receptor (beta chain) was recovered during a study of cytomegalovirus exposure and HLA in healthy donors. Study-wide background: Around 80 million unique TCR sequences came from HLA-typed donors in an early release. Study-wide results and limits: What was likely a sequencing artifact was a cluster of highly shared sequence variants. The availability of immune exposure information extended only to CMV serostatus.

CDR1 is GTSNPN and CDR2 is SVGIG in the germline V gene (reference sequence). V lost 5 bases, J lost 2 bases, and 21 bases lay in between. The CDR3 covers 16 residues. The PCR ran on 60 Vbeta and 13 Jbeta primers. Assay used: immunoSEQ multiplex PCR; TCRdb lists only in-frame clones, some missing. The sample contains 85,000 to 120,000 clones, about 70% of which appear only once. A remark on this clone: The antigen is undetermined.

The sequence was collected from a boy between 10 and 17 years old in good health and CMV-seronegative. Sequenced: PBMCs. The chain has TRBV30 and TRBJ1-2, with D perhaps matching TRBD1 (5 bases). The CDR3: CAWHPTQGLGNYGYTF. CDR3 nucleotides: TGTGCCTGGCACCCCACCCAGGGCCTAGGGAACTATGGCTACACCTTC.